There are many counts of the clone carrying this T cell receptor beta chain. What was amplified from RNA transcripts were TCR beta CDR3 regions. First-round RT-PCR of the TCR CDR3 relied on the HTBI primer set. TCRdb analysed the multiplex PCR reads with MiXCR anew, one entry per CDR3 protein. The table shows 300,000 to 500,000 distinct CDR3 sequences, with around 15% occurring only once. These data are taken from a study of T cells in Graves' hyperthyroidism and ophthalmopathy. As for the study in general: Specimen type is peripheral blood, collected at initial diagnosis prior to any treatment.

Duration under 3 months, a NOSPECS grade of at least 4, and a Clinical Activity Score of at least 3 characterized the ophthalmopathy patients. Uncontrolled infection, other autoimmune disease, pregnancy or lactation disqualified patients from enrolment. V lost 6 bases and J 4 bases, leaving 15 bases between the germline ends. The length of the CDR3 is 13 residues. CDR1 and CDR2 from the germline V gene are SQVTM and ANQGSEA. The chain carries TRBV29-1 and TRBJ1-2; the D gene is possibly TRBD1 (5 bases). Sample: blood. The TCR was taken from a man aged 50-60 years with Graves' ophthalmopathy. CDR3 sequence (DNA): TGCAGCGTCGAAAAGCAGGGTTCCTATGGCTACACCTTC. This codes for CSVEKQGSYGYTF.